Shown below are 2 T cell receptor beta chains from a single sample sequenced in a study of beta chain features in type 1 diabetes (dated by TCRdb to the late 2010s). The study at large found these results: Type 1 diabetes patients showed a moderate but significant shortening of TCRB CDR3 length in all four CD4+ subsets.

Their antigen targets remain unknown. The library relied on the immunoSEQ multiplex PCR assay. The entire isolated RNA was reverse transcribed using the High Capacity cDNA Reverse Transcription Kit, and thus expressed TCRB transcripts were sequenced. TCRdb mirrors the immuneACCESS table, restricted to in-frame sequences. Some clones are absent from its copies; in checked studies, under half trace to an unresolved V gene, and the reason for the others is unknown. This sample holds a few hundred thousand clones; 8.5% to 10% were observed only once. The top ten clonotypes cover over 0.45% of the sample. Sequences were obtained from central memory CD4+ T cells from blood. These receptors were obtained from a man aged 30-40 years with type 1 diabetes.

This clone was seen many times. V usage is TRBV7-2 and J usage is TRBJ2-6; D is unresolved. Per germline, CDR1 SGHTA and CDR2 FQGNSA. This CDR3 is 13 amino acids long. Trimming took off 3 bases at V and 3 bases at J, with 3 bases between the two ends. CDR3 protein: CASSFFGANVLTF. The CDR3 DNA reads TGTGCCAGCAGCTTCTTTGGGGCCAACGTCCTGACTTTC.

This clone has only one observation. This chain uses TRBV6-1 with TRBJ2-1; 10 nucleotides match TRBD2. From germline, CDR1 is MNHNS and CDR2 SASEGT. Germline trimming cut 9 bases from V and 5 bases from J; bases unmatched to any gene: 7. The CDR3 loop spans 14 amino acids. The CDR3 DNA reads as TGTGCCAGTAAGCCGGGACTAGCGAACAATGAGCAGTTCTTC. This encodes CASKPGLANNEQFF.